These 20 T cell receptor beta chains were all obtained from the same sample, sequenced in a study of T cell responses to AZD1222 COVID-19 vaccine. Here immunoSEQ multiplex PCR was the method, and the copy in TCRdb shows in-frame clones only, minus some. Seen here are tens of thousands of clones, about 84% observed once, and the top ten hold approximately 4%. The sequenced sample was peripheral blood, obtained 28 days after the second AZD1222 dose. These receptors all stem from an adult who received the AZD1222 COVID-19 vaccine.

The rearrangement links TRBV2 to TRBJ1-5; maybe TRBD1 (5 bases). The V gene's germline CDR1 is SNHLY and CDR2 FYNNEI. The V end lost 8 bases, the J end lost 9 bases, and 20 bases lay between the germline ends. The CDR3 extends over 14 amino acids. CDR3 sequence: CASASEQAIGPQHF. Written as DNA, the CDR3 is TGTGCCAGCGCCTCGGAACAGGCGATAGGGCCCCAGCATTTT.

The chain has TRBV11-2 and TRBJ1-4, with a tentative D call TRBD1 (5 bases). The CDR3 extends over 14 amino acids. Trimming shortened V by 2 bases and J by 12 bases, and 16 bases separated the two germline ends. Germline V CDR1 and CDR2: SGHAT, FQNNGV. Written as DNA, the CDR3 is TGTGCCAGCAGCTTAACGGACACGAACCAAGAACTGTTTTTT. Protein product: CASSLTDTNQELFF.

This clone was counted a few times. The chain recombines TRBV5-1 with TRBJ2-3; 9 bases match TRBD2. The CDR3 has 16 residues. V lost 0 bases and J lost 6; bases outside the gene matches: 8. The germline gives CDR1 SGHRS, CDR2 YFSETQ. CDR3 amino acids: CASSLAASGARDTQYF. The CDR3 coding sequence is TGCGCCAGCAGCTTGGCGGCTAGCGGGGCGCGGGATACGCAGTATTTT.

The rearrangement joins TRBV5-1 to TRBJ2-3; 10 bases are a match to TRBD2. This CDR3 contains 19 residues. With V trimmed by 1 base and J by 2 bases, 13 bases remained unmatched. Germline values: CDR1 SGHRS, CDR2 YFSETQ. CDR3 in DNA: TGCGCCAGCAGCTTGCGGGCTCTAGCGGGAGCGCGGGACACAGATACGCAGTATTTT. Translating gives CASSLRALAGARDTDTQYF. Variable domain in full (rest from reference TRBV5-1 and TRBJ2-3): KAGVTQTPRYLIKTRGQQVTLSCSPISGHRSVSWYQQTPGQGLQFLFEYFSETQRNKGNFPGRFSGRQFSNSRSEMNVSTLELGDSALYLCASSLRALAGARDTDTQYFGPGTRLTVL.

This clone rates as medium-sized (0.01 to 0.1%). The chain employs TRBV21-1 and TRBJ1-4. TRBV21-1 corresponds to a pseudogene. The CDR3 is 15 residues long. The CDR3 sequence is CASSKEAGRNEKLFF. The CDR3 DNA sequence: TGTGCCAGCAGCAAAGAGGCCGGCCGAAATGAAAAACTGTTTTTT.

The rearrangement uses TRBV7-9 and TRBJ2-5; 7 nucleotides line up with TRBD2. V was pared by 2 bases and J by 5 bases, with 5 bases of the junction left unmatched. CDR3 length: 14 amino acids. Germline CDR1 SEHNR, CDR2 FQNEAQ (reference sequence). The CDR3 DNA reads TGTGCCAGCAGCTTATTCTCCGGGGGGGAGACCCAGTACTTC. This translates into CASSLFSGGETQYF.

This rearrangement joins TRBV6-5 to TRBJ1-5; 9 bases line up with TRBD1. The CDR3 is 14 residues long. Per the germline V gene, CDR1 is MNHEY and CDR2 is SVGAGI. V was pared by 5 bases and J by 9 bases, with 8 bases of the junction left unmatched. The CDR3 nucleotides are TGTGCCAGCAGTCCCAGGGACAGGGCCAGGCCCCAGCATTTT. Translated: CASSPRDRARPQHF.

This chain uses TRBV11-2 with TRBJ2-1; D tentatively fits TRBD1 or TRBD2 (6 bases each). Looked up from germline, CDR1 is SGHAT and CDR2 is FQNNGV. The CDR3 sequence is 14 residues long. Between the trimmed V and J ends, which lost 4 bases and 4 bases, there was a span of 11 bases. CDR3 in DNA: TGTGCCAGCAGCTCTGAGGGGGGATACAATGAGCAGTTCTTC. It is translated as CASSSEGGYNEQFF.

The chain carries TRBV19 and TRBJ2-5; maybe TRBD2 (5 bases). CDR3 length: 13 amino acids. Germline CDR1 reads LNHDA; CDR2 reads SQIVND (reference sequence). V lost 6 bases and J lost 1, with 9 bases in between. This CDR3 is CASSTGSQETQYF. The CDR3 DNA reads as TGTGCCAGTAGCACGGGAAGCCAAGAGACCCAGTACTTC. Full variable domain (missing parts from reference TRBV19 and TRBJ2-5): DGGITQSPKYLFRKEGQNVTLSCEQNLNHDAMYWYRQDPGQGLRLIYYSQIVNDFQKGDIAEGYSVSREKKESFPLTVTSAQKNPTAFYLCASSTGSQETQYFGPGTRLLVL.

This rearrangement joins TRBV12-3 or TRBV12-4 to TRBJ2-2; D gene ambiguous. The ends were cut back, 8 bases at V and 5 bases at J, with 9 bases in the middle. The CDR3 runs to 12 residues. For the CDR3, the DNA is TGTGCCAGCGCTGGGCGGACCGGGGAGCTGTTTTTT. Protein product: CASAGRTGELFF.

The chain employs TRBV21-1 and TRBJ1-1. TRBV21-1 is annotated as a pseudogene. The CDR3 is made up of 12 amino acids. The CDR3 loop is CASRPVDTEAFF. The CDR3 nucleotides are TGTGCCAGCAGACCCGTGGACACTGAAGCTTTCTTT.

The CDR3 loop is CASSVGLAGVRGELFF. DNA for the CDR3: TGTGCCAGCAGCGTAGGACTAGCGGGGGTCCGGGGGGAGCTGTTTTTT. The chain couples TRBV9 to TRBJ2-2; the match to TRBD2 covers 12 bases. J was trimmed by 8 bases and V by 0 bases; bases with no gene match: 5. Germline V lookup: CDR1 SGDLS, CDR2 YYNGEE. This CDR3 comprises 16 residues. Full variable domain (outside the CDR3, taken from reference TRBV9 and TRBJ2-2): DSGVTQTPKHLITATGQRVTLRCSPRSGDLSVYWYQQSLDQGLQFLIQYYNGEERAKGNILERFSAQQFPDLHSELNLSSLELGDSALYFCASSVGLAGVRGELFFGEGSRLTVL.

In DNA, the CDR3 is TGCGCCAGCAGCCGGGGGACAGCCTATCGAAACACCATATATTTT. Encoded protein: CASSRGTAYRNTIYF. The rearrangement joins TRBV5-1 to TRBJ1-3, with 7 bases identical to TRBD1. This CDR3 has 15 residues. Unmatched junction bases numbered 9, after V lost 4 bases and J lost 5 bases. The germline V gene encodes CDR1 SGHRS and CDR2 YFSETQ.

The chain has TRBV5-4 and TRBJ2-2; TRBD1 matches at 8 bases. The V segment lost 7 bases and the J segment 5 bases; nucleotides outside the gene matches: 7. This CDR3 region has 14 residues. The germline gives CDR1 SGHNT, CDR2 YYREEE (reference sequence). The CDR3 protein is CASWRQGATGELFF. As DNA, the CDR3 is TGTGCCAGCTGGCGGCAGGGGGCTACCGGGGAGCTGTTTTTT.

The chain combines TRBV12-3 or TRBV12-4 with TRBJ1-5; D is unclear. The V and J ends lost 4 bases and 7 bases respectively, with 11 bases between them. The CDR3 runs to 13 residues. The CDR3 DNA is TGTGCCAGCAGTTCATCAGCGGGGCAGCCCCAGCATTTT. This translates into CASSSSAGQPQHF.

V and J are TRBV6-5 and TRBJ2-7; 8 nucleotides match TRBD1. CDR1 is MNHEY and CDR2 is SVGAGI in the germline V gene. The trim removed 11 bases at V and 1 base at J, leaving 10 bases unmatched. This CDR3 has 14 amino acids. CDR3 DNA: TGTGCCTCCTCCGGACAGGGCACTTCCTACGAGCAGTACTTC. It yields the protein CASSGQGTSYEQYF.

CDR3 in amino acids: CASSSYRGGLNTGELFF. CDR3 bases: TGCGCCAGCAGCTCCTACAGGGGCGGATTAAACACCGGGGAGCTGTTTTTT. The chain is built from TRBV5-1 and TRBJ2-2; TRBD1 aligns across 7 bases. Germline CDR1 reads SGHRS; CDR2 reads YFSETQ. The CDR3 runs to 17 residues. Germline trimming cut 3 bases from V and 2 bases from J; bases unmatched to any gene: 10.

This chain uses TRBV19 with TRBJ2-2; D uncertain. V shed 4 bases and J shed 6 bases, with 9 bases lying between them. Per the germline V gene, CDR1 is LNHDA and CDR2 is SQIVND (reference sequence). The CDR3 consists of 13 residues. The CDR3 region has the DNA TGTGCCAGTAGTACAGGTTACGCCGGGGAGCTGTTTTTT. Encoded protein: CASSTGYAGELFF.

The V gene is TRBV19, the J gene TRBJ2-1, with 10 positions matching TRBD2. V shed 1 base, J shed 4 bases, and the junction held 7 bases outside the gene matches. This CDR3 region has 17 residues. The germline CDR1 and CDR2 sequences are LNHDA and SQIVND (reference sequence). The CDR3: CASSIASGRIGYNEQFF. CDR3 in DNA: TGTGCCAGTAGTATAGCTAGCGGGAGAATAGGTTACAATGAGCAGTTCTTC.

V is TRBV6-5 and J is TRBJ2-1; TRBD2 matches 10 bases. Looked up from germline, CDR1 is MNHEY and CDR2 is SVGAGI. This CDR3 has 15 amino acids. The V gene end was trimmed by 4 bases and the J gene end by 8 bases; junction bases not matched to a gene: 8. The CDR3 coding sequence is TGTGCCAGCAGTTTCCTACCAGCGGGGGGGTATGAGCAGTTCTTC. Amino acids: CASSFLPAGGYEQFF.